This T cell receptor beta chain was documented in a study of breast tumors, draining lymph nodes, adjacent tissues. Concerning this clonotype itself: The antigen remains undetermined.

Samples came from axillary lymph nodes draining the breast cancer. Study-level results: Tumor T cell lymph node origin was a supported hypothesis, not proven. Compared with basal-like, luminal-like tumors shared significantly more repertoire with nontumor tissue.

TCRdb reprocessed the multiplex PCR reads with MiXCR, giving one entry per CDR3 protein. The sample includes 200,000 to 250,000 distinct CDR3 sequences, 32% of them seen just once. The CDR3 runs to 14 residues. The germline V gene has CDR1 SGHVS and CDR2 FQNEAQ. V was cut by 1 base and J by 4 bases, with 10 bases left in between. Source material: axillary lymph node tissue. The TCR sequence derives from a female donor with breast cancer. Some clones in this sample may be carry-over from other donors' samples. The rearrangement uses TRBV7-8 and TRBJ1-2, with a weak D call TRBD1 (6 bases). Here the CDR3 reads CASSLGQDSYGYTF. The CDR3 DNA reads as TGTGCCAGCAGCTTAGGGCAGGACAGCTATGGCTACACCTTC. The variable domain in full, with the rest retrieved from reference TRBV7-8 and TRBJ1-2, is GAGVSQSPRYKVAKRGQDVALRCDPISGHVSLFWYQQALGQGPEFLTYFQNEAQLDKSGLPSDRFFAERPEGSVSTLKIQRTQQEDSAVYLCASSLGQDSYGYTFGSGTRLTVV.